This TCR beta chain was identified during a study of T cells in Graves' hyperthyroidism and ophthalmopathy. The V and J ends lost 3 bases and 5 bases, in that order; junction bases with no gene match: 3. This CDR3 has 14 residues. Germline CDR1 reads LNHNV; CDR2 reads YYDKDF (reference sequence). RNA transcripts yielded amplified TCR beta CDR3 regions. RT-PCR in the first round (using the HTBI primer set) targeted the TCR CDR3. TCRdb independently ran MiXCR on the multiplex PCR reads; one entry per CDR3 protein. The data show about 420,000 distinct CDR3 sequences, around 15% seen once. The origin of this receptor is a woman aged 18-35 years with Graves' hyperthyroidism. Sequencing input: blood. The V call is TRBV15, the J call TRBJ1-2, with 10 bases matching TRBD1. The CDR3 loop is CATSRGQGQYGYTF. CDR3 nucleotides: TGTGCCACCAGCAGGGGACAGGGGCAATATGGCTACACCTTC.